This TCR beta chain was captured in a study of CD8 T cells in ankylosing spondylitis. Overall study findings and caveats: Some motif variants had been reported before (in reactive arthritis synovial fluid and blood). Typical of ankylosing spondylitis blood, it appeared, was a TCR beta motif of roughly eight highly homologous variants.

With molecular barcodes, quantitative 5'-RACE was used to make the TCR beta libraries. TCRdb redid the calling of the 5' RACE reads with MiXCR, one entry per CDR3 protein. In the table there are hundreds of thousands of distinct CDR3 sequences, around 20% of which are singletons. The CDR3 length is 17 residues. Between the trimmed V and J ends, which lost 3 bases and 0 bases, there was a span of 17 bases. Looked up from germline, CDR1 is SQVTM and CDR2 is ANQGSEA. Note on this clonotype: Antigen specificity is unknown.

Material: blood, either unsorted or a sorted T cell fraction (not recorded which). V is TRBV29-1 and J is TRBJ2-2, with D perhaps TRBD1 or TRBD2 (6 bases each). The clonotype originates from a male donor with ankylosing spondylitis or in good health (not recorded which). The CDR3 DNA sequence: TGCAGCGTTGAGAACCCGAGGGGGGCTCCGAACACCGGGGAGCTGTTTTTT. This gives the protein CSVENPRGAPNTGELFF.